Given below is one T cell receptor (beta chain) in context. No antigen is known for it. Time point: cycle 4 day 1 (C4D1), after 6 weeks of nivolumab. Each patient experienced a relapse that followed autologous stem cell transplantation, and brentuximab vedotin exposure varied. Purification of CD4+ T cells from thawed PBMCs was achieved by magnetic negative selection. Assay: immunoSEQ multiplex PCR; the TCRdb copy retains only in-frame clones and omits some. The sample yields approximately 20,000 clones, around four fifths seen once. Germline lookup yields CDR1 SGHNT and CDR2 YENEEA. The CDR3 consists of 15 residues. Between the trimmed V and J ends, which lost 6 bases and 0 bases, there was a span of 12 bases. The entry originates in a study of PD-1 blockade in classical Hodgkin lymphoma. At the level of the study: Patients had nivolumab dosed at 3 mg/kg, delivered intravenously every 2 weeks.

Study-wide results and limits: Some patients began nivolumab under 1 year after ASCT. These patients were excluded from later analyses. Before treatment, complete responders showed about the same diversity as newly diagnosed patients.

The chain joins TRBV11-3 to TRBJ2-1; a weak D match, TRBD2 (6 bases). This TCR was recovered from a human donor with classical Hodgkin lymphoma. The material was CD4+ T cells from blood, obtained before the fourth cycle of nivolumab. The CDR3 nucleotides read TGTGCCAGCAGTCCTCTAGCGTCCTCCTACAATGAGCAGTTCTTC. Protein product: CASSPLASSYNEQFF. The full variable domain, rest sourced from reference TRBV11-3 and TRBJ2-1, is EAGVVQSPRYKIIEKKQPVAFWCNPISGHNTLYWYLQNLGQGPELLIRYENEEAVDDSQLPKDRFSAERLKGVDSTLKIQPAELGDSAVYLCASSPLASSYNEQFFGPGTRLTVL.